The sequence of this T cell receptor beta chain was determined in a study of T cell responses to AZD1222 COVID-19 vaccine. Generated by immunoSEQ multiplex PCR, the TCRdb table keeps only in-frame clones and is missing some. The sample shows about 180,000 clones, 90% of them seen only once. Trimming took 6 bases from V and 5 from J, leaving 18 bases between them. CDR1 is KGHDR and CDR2 is SFDVKD in the germline V gene. The CDR3 has 15 residues. The source of this sequence is an adult who received the MenACWY meningococcal vaccine as a control. Sequenced material: peripheral blood, taken 28 days after the second dose of the MenACWY control vaccine. The chain links TRBV24-1 to TRBJ1-1; D unclear. Written as DNA, the CDR3 is TGTGCCACCAGTTCCGGGTCTCGGGTGGGTACTGAAGCTTTCTTT. Protein sequence: CATSSGSRVGTEAFF.